The clone carrying this TCR beta chain was observed at least ten times. The antigen is unknown. Unique molecular identifiers were affixed to discrete cDNA molecules within the library. Original data processing: A per-sample median of around 91,000 TCRs was observed, with counts ranging from about 20,000 to 750,000. TCRdb independently ran MiXCR on the RACE reads; one entry per CDR3 protein. The V and J calls come from TCRdb's annotation, not from the publication. The sample records about 45,000 distinct CDR3 sequences, roughly 4.5% being singletons. The data derive from a study of human T cells and chemical hapten exposure. Study overall: From small differences in pooled library volume came most of the variation in per-sample TCR yields. Notes on the study in general: TCRs at high frequency, those above 1 in 1000, did not change with DPC sensitization.

CDR1 is MGHDK, CDR2 SYGVNS, per germline. V was cut by 3 bases and J by 8 bases, with 9 bases left in between. The CDR3 contains 12 residues. Described time point: healthy volunteer bleed at 2 weeks. Someone pulled total RNA out of unfractionated whole blood. The origin of this receptor is a human donor in good health. Some clones in this sample may be carry-over from other donors' samples. The sequenced material came from whole blood. The chain links TRBV25-1 to TRBJ2-3; D remains unclear. CDR3 sequence (DNA): TGTGCCAGCAGTGACCAGCTGGGTACGCAGTATTTT. Protein product: CASSDQLGTQYF.